This is a list of T cell receptor beta chains from one sample in a study of blood T cell repertoires in COVID-19. Assay: immunoSEQ multiplex PCR; the TCRdb copy retains only in-frame clones and omits some. Of 100,000 to 150,000 clones in the sample, around 89% were seen once. Sample: peripheral blood. The receptors were gathered from a man between 50 and 59 years old with active or convalescent COVID-19. Both conserved end residues are part of each CDR3. D genes are given only for firm matches. Only some rows state a clone size, as once, few, many or a class for expanded clones.

. TRBJ1-4 TRBV4-3 . TGCGCCAGCAGCCAGCTTTATCCGCGACGGGGAGAAAAACTGTTTTTT CASSQLYPRRGEKLFF
. TRBJ1-4 TRBV19 TRBD1 TGTGCCAGTAAAATCAGGGGGGATGAAAAACTGTTTTTT CASKIRGDEKLFF
. TRBJ2-6 TRBV18 . TGTGCCAGCTCACCGGGGCTTTCTGGGGCCAACGTCCTGACTTTC CASSPGLSGANVLTF
. TRBJ2-3 TRBV29-1 TRBD2 TGCAGCGCCCGGAGGACTAGCGGGGATCTAAGCACAGATACGCAGTATTTT CSARRTSGDLSTDTQYF
. TRBJ1-1 TRBV3-1/TRBV3-2 . TGTGCCAGCAGCCAAAAAACGGGGGGAAGGGTGGGAGCTTTCTTT CASSQKTGGRVGAFF
. TRBJ2-1 TRBV6-4 TRBD2 TGTGCCAGCAGTGACCTTAGCGGGGGGATCAATGAGCAGTTCTTC CASSDLSGGINEQFF
. TRBJ2-7 TRBV7-6 TRBD1 TGTGCCAGCAGCCCGAGCTGGGACAGGGTCTACGAGCAGTACTTC CASSPSWDRVYEQYF
. TRBJ2-5 TRBV7-2 TRBD1 TGTGCCAGCAGCCTAAGGACAGGGGGCCGCGTGCGGCAAGAGACCCAGTACTTC CASSLRTGGRVRQETQYF
. TRBJ2-1 TRBV24-1 TRBD1 TGTGCCACCAGTGATCCGACAGGGGTGGATGAGCAGTTCTTC CATSDPTGVDEQFF
. TRBJ2-1 TRBV11-3 TRBD2 TGTGCCAGCAGCTTGAGGCTAGCGGACCAGGGTGAGCAGTTCTTC CASSLRLADQGEQFF
once TRBJ2-5 TRBV9 . TGTGCCAGCAGCGTAGAGGCGGGCAGGTATCAAGAGACCCAGTACTTC CASSVEAGRYQETQYF
. TRBJ2-1 TRBV5-1 TRBD1 TGCGCCAGCAGCTTTACCTTGCGACAGGGACAGGGGAGAACGAGCTCCTACAATGAGCAGTTCTTC CASSFTLRQGQGRTSSYNEQFF
once TRBJ2-5 TRBV4-3 . TGCGCCAGCAGCCAAGATCGGGGGGCAGAGACCCAGTACTTC CASSQDRGAETQYF
. TRBJ2-1 TRBV11-3 . TGTGCCAGCAGCTTAGGCAGGGTAAACAATGAGCAGTTCTTC CASSLGRVNNEQFF
. TRBJ2-2 TRBV9 TRBD2 TGTGCCAGCAAGAGCCCTAGCGGGGGGTCGAACACCGGGGAGCTGTTTTTT CASKSPSGGSNTGELFF
. TRBJ1-5 TRBV4-2 . TGTGCCAGCAGCCGGGACACAGGTCAGCCCCAGCATTTT CASSRDTGQPQHF
once TRBJ2-3 TRBV19 TRBD2 TGTGCCAGTAGAACTAGCGGGGGGGACACAGATACGCAGTATTTT CASRTSGGDTDTQYF
. TRBJ2-5 TRBV5-5 TRBD1 TGTGCCAGCACTAACAGGGGCCCGAGGCAAGAGACCCAGTACTTC CASTNRGPRQETQYF
. TRBJ2-1 TRBV5-1 . TGCGCCAGCAGCTTAGCCAATCACAATGAGCAGTTCTTC CASSLANHNEQFF
. TRBJ1-1 TRBV4-1 . TGCGCCAGCAGCCAGAAGGGGGTGGACAGAATCATGAACACTGAGGCTTTCTTT CASSQKGVDRIMNTEAFF
. TRBJ1-1 TRBV10-3 TRBD1 TGTGCCATCAGGATACAGGGGGCAACCGAAGCTTTCTTT CAIRIQGATEAFF
. TRBJ2-1 TRBV6-5 . TGTGCCAGCAGTTACGTGGGGAGCTCCTACAATGAGCAGTTCTTC CASSYVGSSYNEQFF
. TRBJ2-1 TRBV6-2/TRBV6-3 TRBD2 TGTGCCAGCAGTTTTTTTAGCGGGGTTAATGAGCAGTTCTTC CASSFFSGVNEQFF
once TRBJ1-5 TRBV6-5 TRBD1 TGTGCCAGCAGCCGACAGGGGCAGCTCCAGCCCCAGCATTTT CASSRQGQLQPQHF
. TRBJ1-5 TRBV29-1 . TGCAGCGGCCGATGGACAGCTTCAACGCGCCAGCCCCAGCATTTT CSGRWTASTRQPQHF
. TRBJ1-4 TRBV6-5 . TGTGCCAGCAGTAAACAGGGCACTAATGAAAAACTGTTTTTT CASSKQGTNEKLFF
. TRBJ2-2 TRBV30 . TGTGCCTGGAGTGGGACACTGAACACCGGGGAGCTGTTTTTT CAWSGTLNTGELFF
. TRBJ2-7 TRBV7-6 TRBD1 TGTGCCAGCAGCTTAGACGGGACAGGGTCCTACGAGCAGTACTTC CASSLDGTGSYEQYF
. TRBJ1-1 TRBV5-1 TRBD1 TGCGCCAGCAGCAGCAGACAGGGGGCGGTAGGCACTGAAGCTTTCTTT CASSSRQGAVGTEAFF
. TRBJ2-3 TRBV6-5 . TGTGCCAGCAGTTACTCTACAGGCACAGATACGCAGTATTTT CASSYSTGTDTQYF